This passage covers 30 T cell receptor beta chains from one sample sequenced in a study of blood T cell repertoires in COVID-19. Repertoires were generated with immunoSEQ multiplex PCR, while TCRdb's copy carries only in-frame clones and drops some. In the table there are 140,000 or so clones, around 84% of which are singletons. The sequenced sample was peripheral blood. These receptors were obtained from a human donor with acute or convalescent COVID-19. The donor label of this sample is uncertain.

The V call is TRBV12-3 or TRBV12-4, the J call TRBJ1-2; D is unresolved. V was trimmed by 6 bases and J by 7 bases, leaving 12 bases between them. The CDR3 loop spans 12 amino acids. The CDR3 spells CASRDIGFGYTF. DNA for the CDR3: TGTGCCAGCAGAGACATAGGTTTTGGCTACACCTTC.

The chain carries TRBV19 and TRBJ1-1; D ambiguous. V shed 7 bases and J shed 1 base, with 10 bases lying between them. The CDR3 is 13 residues long. Germline V gene sequence: CDR1 LNHDA, CDR2 SQIVND (reference sequence). The CDR3 is CASKGRENTEAFF. In DNA, the CDR3 is TGTGCCAGTAAAGGGAGGGAGAACACTGAAGCTTTCTTT.

The gene calls are TRBV19 and TRBJ2-7; D is undetermined. V lost 5 bases and J 2 bases, leaving 7 bases between the germline ends. The CDR3 covers 12 residues. CDR1 and CDR2 from the germline V gene are LNHDA and SQIVND (reference sequence). The CDR3 here is CASSSRAYEQYF. The CDR3 nucleotides are TGTGCCAGTAGTTCAAGAGCCTACGAGCAGTACTTC. The full variable domain, in which reference TRBV19 and TRBJ2-7 provide the parts outside the CDR3, is DGGITQSPKYLFRKEGQNVTLSCEQNLNHDAMYWYRQDPGQGLRLIYYSQIVNDFQKGDIAEGYSVSREKKESFPLTVTSAQKNPTAFYLCASSSRAYEQYFGPGTRLTVT.

This rearrangement joins TRBV9 to TRBJ1-6, with 7 bases aligning to TRBD1. This CDR3 region has 16 residues. Trimming took 5 bases from V and 0 from J; bases not matched to a gene: 5. Germline CDR1 reads SGDLS; CDR2 reads YYNGEE. CDR3 protein: CASRDRESSYNSPLHF. As DNA, the CDR3 is TGTGCCAGCAGAGACAGGGAGAGCTCCTATAATTCACCCCTCCACTTT. Based on the CDR3 plus reference TRBV9 and TRBJ1-6, the full variable domain is DSGVTQTPKHLITATGQRVTLRCSPRSGDLSVYWYQQSLDQGLQFLIQYYNGEERAKGNILERFSAQQFPDLHSELNLSSLELGDSALYFCASRDRESSYNSPLHFGNGTRLTVT.

The chain couples TRBV19 to TRBJ2-3, with 7 bases aligning to TRBD2. Germline CDR1 and CDR2: LNHDA and SQIVND (reference sequence). The CDR3 runs to 15 residues. The V gene end was trimmed by 5 bases and the J gene end by 4 bases; junction bases not matched to a gene: 9. The CDR3 loop is CASSRDGGNADTQYF. For the CDR3, the DNA is TGTGCCAGTAGTCGAGACGGGGGGAATGCAGATACGCAGTATTTT.

The J gene is TRBJ2-2, the V gene TRBV2, with 11 bases that match TRBD1. V lost 4 bases and J lost 4; bases outside the gene matches: 2. This CDR3 is 15 amino acids long. Germline CDR1 SNHLY, CDR2 FYNNEI. The CDR3 nucleotides are TGTGCCAGCAGTGGGACAGGGGGCATCACCGGGGAGCTGTTTTTT. As protein: CASSGTGGITGELFF.

V gene TRBV7-2 combines with J gene TRBJ1-1, with a possible D match to TRBD1 (5 bases). The CDR3 length is 11 residues. Germline V gene sequence: CDR1 SGHTA, CDR2 FQGNSA. The V gene lost 5 bases and the J gene lost 11 bases, with 12 bases spanning the gap. The CDR3 sequence: CASSVQGEAFF. Here the CDR3 DNA reads TGTGCCAGCAGCGTTCAGGGTGAGGCTTTCTTT. The full variable domain, rest sourced from reference TRBV7-2 and TRBJ1-1, is GAGVSQSPSNKVTEKGKDVELRCDPISGHTALYWYRQSLGQGLEFLIYFQGNSAPDKSGLPSDRFSAERTGGSVSTLTIQRTQQEDSAVYLCASSVQGEAFFGQGTRLTVV.

The chain is built from TRBV4-3 and TRBJ2-6; D is undetermined. Trimming took off 0 bases at V and 4 bases at J, with 19 bases between the two ends. From germline, CDR1 is LGHNA and CDR2 YSLEER. The CDR3 runs 19 residues. DNA of the CDR3: TGCGCCAGCAGCCAAGATCTTGCCCGGTTCCGTTTCGGGGCCAACGTCCTGACTTTC. It codes for CASSQDLARFRFGANVLTF.

V usage is TRBV6-6 and J usage is TRBJ2-2; D is ambiguous. The germline gives CDR1 MNHNY, CDR2 SVGAGI (reference sequence). Trimming took off 6 bases at V and 7 bases at J, with 12 bases between the two ends. The CDR3 totals 13 residues. This CDR3 reads CASSTQSGGELFF. The CDR3 bases are TGTGCCAGCAGCACGCAGTCGGGCGGGGAGCTGTTTTTT.

The CDR3 DNA is TGTGCCAGTACCAAGGACCAGGGTCTTGACACTGAAGCTTTCTTT. Encoded protein: CASTKDQGLDTEAFF. V is TRBV19 and J is TRBJ1-1; D is perhaps TRBD1 (5 bases). V was pared by 7 bases and J by 3 bases, with 18 bases between. The V gene's germline CDR1 is LNHDA and CDR2 SQIVND (reference sequence). The CDR3 length is 15 residues.

The V gene is TRBV30, the J gene TRBJ1-5; maybe TRBD1 (6 bases). Germline loops: CDR1 GTSNPN, CDR2 SVGIG (reference sequence). V was trimmed by 4 bases and J by 0 bases, leaving 10 bases between them. The CDR3 has 14 residues. The CDR3 reads CAWNRDTSNQPQHF. As DNA, the CDR3 is TGTGCCTGGAACCGGGACACTAGCAATCAGCCCCAGCATTTT. Filled out from reference TRBV30 and TRBJ1-5, the complete variable domain reads SQTIHQWPATLVQPVGSPLSLECTVEGTSNPNLYWYRQAAGRGLQLLFYSVGIGQISSEVPQNLSASRPQDRQFILSSKKLLLSDSGFYLCAWNRDTSNQPQHFGDGTRLSIL.

The chain combines TRBV6-5 with TRBJ2-2; D gene uncertain. Germline CDR1 and CDR2: MNHEY and SVGAGI. The CDR3 spans 13 residues. V was cut by 8 bases and J by 4 bases, with 11 bases left in between. CDR3 sequence (DNA): TGTGCCAGCCGGCTAGAAGGCACCGGGGAGCTGTTTTTT. The encoded protein is CASRLEGTGELFF.

This clone has more than one count but fewer than ten. The chain couples TRBV28 to TRBJ2-6; D unresolved. Germline V lookup: CDR1 MDHEN, CDR2 SYDVKM. Trimming took 7 bases from V and 0 from J, leaving 16 bases between them. CDR3 length: 17 residues. CDR3 protein: CASKAGTTFSGANVLTF. The CDR3 region has the DNA TGTGCCAGCAAAGCAGGTACCACCTTCTCTGGGGCCAACGTCCTGACTTTC.

The CDR3, as DNA: TGTGCCAGCAGCTTATCAGGGTATAGCAATCAGCCCCAGCATTTT. Its translation: CASSLSGYSNQPQHF. V usage is TRBV7-2 and J usage is TRBJ1-5; possibly TRBD1 for D (5 bases). Trimming stripped 2 bases from V and 0 bases from J, with 8 bases between. The CDR3 consists of 15 residues. From germline, CDR1 is SGHTA and CDR2 FQGNSA. Based on the CDR3 plus reference TRBV7-2 and TRBJ1-5, the full variable domain is GAGVSQSPSNKVTEKGKDVELRCDPISGHTALYWYRQSLGQGLEFLIYFQGNSAPDKSGLPSDRFSAERTGGSVSTLTIQRTQQEDSAVYLCASSLSGYSNQPQHFGDGTRLSIL.

The table lists this clone with a count of one. The CDR3 DNA is TGTGCCATCAGTGAGTCCCCTAGCGGGGGCCCCCTTCTTGGCAATGAGCAGTTCTTC. It encodes CAISESPSGGPLLGNEQFF. This chain joins TRBV10-3 and TRBJ2-1, with TRBD2 matching over 10 bases. The trim removed 0 bases at V and 6 bases at J, leaving 14 bases unmatched. The CDR3 extends over 19 amino acids. Germline lookup yields CDR1 ENHRY and CDR2 SYGVKD.

This chain links TRBV5-1 with TRBJ2-7, with 8 bases identical to TRBD1. The CDR3 contains 15 residues. CDR1 and CDR2 from the germline V gene are SGHRS and YFSETQ. With 4 bases clipped from V and 3 bases from J, the junction kept 9 bases outside the gene matches. DNA for the CDR3: TGCGCCAGCAGCCTTGGGACAGGCAGCTACTACGAGCAGTACTTC. It translates to CASSLGTGSYYEQYF.

The chain carries TRBV7-2 and TRBJ1-2, with D unclear. Germline V gene sequence: CDR1 SGHTA, CDR2 FQGNSA. The CDR3 consists of 14 residues. The V gene lost 3 bases and the J gene lost 0 bases, with 8 bases spanning the gap. DNA for the CDR3: TGTGCCAGCAGCTTGGGAGGGTCTAACTATGGCTACACCTTC. Protein product: CASSLGGSNYGYTF.

The V call is TRBV30, the J call TRBJ1-4, with TRBD1 matching over 8 bases. The CDR3 totals 13 residues. The ends lost 6 bases at V and 7 bases at J; junction bases unmatched: 7. Germline V gene sequence: CDR1 GTSNPN, CDR2 SVGIG (reference sequence). The DNA of the CDR3 is TGTGCCTGCCAAACAGGGGGAGGTGAAAAACTGTTTTTT. As protein: CACQTGGGEKLFF.

The V gene is TRBV27, the J gene TRBJ2-2; 11 bases fit TRBD2. From germline, CDR1 is MNHEY and CDR2 SMNVEV (reference sequence). Trimming at V came to 3 bases and at J to 2 bases, leaving 8 bases not matched to a gene. CDR3 length: 18 amino acids. This CDR3 reads CASSFQFSGRANTGELFF. For the CDR3, the DNA is TGTGCCAGCAGTTTCCAATTTAGCGGGAGGGCTAACACCGGGGAGCTGTTTTTT.

This chain connects TRBV7-8 to TRBJ2-3, with 7 bases aligning to TRBD1. Losses at the gene ends were 3 bases for V and 4 bases for J; bases not matched to a gene: 4. This CDR3 region has 14 residues. Germline lookup yields CDR1 SGHVS and CDR2 FQNEAQ. The chain's CDR3 is CASSFRTGPDTQYF. The DNA for the CDR3 is TGTGCCAGCAGCTTCAGGACAGGCCCAGATACGCAGTATTTT.

The chain carries TRBV5-5 and TRBJ1-1; 10 nucleotides agree with TRBD1. CDR3 length: 16 amino acids. CDR1 and CDR2 from the germline V gene are SGHKS and YYEKEE (reference sequence). The ends lost 2 bases at V and 3 bases at J; junction bases unmatched: 7. CDR3 protein: CASSFLGQGGYTEAFF. DNA for the CDR3: TGTGCCAGCAGCTTCCTTGGACAGGGGGGGTACACTGAAGCTTTCTTT.

This chain links TRBV3-1 (or the pseudogene TRBV3-2) with TRBJ2-5; 9 bases are a match to TRBD2. Germline trimming cut 1 base from V and 1 base from J; bases unmatched to any gene: 7. The CDR3 totals 17 residues. Per the germline V gene, CDR1 is LGHDT and CDR2 is YNNKEL (reference sequence). CDR3 coding DNA: TGTGCCAGCAGCCAAGGGTGGAGCGGGGGGTTCCAAGAGACCCAGTACTTC. Its translation: CASSQGWSGGFQETQYF.

The V and J genes are TRBV19 and TRBJ2-5; D is possibly TRBD1 (6 bases). The CDR3 has 15 residues. The V gene lost 4 bases and the J gene lost 1 base, with 13 bases spanning the gap. The V gene's germline CDR1 is LNHDA and CDR2 SQIVND (reference sequence). The CDR3 is CASSRTALFQETQYF. CDR3 bases: TGTGCCAGTAGTAGGACAGCCTTATTCCAAGAGACCCAGTACTTC.

The gene calls are TRBV3-1 (or the pseudogene TRBV3-2) and TRBJ1-6, with D possibly being TRBD1 (5 bases). The V end was cut by 3 bases, the J end by 9 bases, with 12 bases between. The CDR3 is made up of 14 amino acids. Germline CDR1 LGHDT, CDR2 YNNKEL (reference sequence). DNA of the CDR3: TGTGCCAGCAGCCATCAGGGTCCGGGTTCACCCCTCCACTTT. Translating it yields CASSHQGPGSPLHF.

The chain joins TRBV18 to TRBJ1-5; D is uncertain. The CDR3 is 16 residues long. V was clipped by 3 bases and J by 0 bases, with 12 bases between them. CDR1 and CDR2 from the germline V gene are KGHSH and LQKENI. Here the CDR3 DNA reads TGTGCCAGCTCACCCGCGGGTCTAGGTAGCAATCAGCCCCAGCATTTT. Translated: CASSPAGLGSNQPQHF.

As regards this clone: Additional DNA sequences in this sample encode the identical CDR3. V and J are TRBV12-3 or TRBV12-4 and TRBJ1-2; maybe TRBD1 (6 bases). The CDR3 is 13 residues long. The germline V and J ends were trimmed by 6 bases and 2 bases, with 10 bases remaining between them. CDR3 residues: CASSLQGNYGYTF. CDR3 in DNA: TGTGCCAGCAGCTTACAGGGCAACTATGGCTACACCTTC.

V usage is TRBV10-3 and J usage is TRBJ1-1; TRBD1 agrees at 8 bases. V trimming: 5 bases; J trimming: 7 bases; junction bases outside the gene matches: 12. The CDR3 has 15 amino acids. Germline values: CDR1 ENHRY, CDR2 SYGVKD. CDR3 residues: CAISSNSDRAGEAFF. CDR3 nucleotide sequence: TGTGCCATCAGTTCTAATTCGGACAGGGCCGGTGAAGCTTTCTTT.

This clone was picked up one time. The chain has TRBV28 and TRBJ1-4; 8 nucleotides match TRBD1. CDR1 is MDHEN, CDR2 SYDVKM, per germline. The V and J ends lost 6 bases and 14 bases, in that order; junction bases with no gene match: 23. This CDR3 comprises 17 residues. DNA for the CDR3: TGTGCCAGCAGCTCCCCGTCGGGCAGGGGGCCTTTAGATAAGCTGTTTTTT. It encodes CASSSPSGRGPLDKLFF.

The chain joins TRBV7-3 to TRBJ1-1; the match to TRBD1 covers 7 bases. Per the germline V gene, CDR1 is SGHTA and CDR2 is FQGTGA. After removal of 2 bases from V and 0 bases from J, the junction contained 9 bases not matched to a gene. There are 17 residues in the CDR3. CDR3: CASSLQQGTLMNTEAFF. The CDR3 DNA reads as TGTGCCAGCAGCTTACAACAGGGGACTCTAATGAACACTGAAGCTTTCTTT.

CDR3 in amino acids: CASHDRVNTEAFF. The CDR3 DNA reads as TGTGCCAGCCATGACAGGGTGAACACTGAAGCTTTCTTT. J is TRBJ1-1 and V is TRBV6-5; 7 bases agree with TRBD1. This CDR3 region has 13 residues. The trim removed 8 bases at V and 0 bases at J, leaving 3 bases unmatched. In germline, CDR1 is MNHEY, CDR2 SVGAGI.